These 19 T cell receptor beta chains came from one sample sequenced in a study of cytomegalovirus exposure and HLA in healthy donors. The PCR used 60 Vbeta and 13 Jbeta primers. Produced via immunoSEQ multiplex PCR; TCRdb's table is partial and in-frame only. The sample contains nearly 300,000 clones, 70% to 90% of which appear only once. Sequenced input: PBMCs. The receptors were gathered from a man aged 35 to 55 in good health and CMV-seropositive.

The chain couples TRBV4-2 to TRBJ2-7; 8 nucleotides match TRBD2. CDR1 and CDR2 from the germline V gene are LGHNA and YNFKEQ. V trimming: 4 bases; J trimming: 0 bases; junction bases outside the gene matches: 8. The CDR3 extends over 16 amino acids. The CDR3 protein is CASSPGLGENSYEQYF. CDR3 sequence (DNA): TGTGCCAGCAGCCCGGGACTAGGGGAGAACTCCTACGAGCAGTACTTC.

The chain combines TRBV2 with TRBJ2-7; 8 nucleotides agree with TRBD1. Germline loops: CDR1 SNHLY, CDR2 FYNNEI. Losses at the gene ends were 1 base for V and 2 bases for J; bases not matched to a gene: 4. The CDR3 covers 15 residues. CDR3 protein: CASSEGGQGTYEQYF. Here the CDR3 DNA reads TGTGCCAGCAGTGAAGGAGGACAGGGTACCTACGAGCAGTACTTC.

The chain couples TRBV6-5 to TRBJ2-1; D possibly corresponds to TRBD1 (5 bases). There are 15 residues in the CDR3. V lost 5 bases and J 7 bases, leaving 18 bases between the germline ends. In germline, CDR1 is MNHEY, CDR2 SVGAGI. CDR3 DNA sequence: TGTGCCAGCAGTGTAGGACACCCCAGCTTAAATGAGCAGTTCTTC. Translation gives CASSVGHPSLNEQFF.

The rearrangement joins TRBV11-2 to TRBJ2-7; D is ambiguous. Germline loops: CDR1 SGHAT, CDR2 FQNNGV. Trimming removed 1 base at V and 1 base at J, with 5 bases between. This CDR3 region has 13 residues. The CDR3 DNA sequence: TGTGCCAGCAGCTTAGGAGGTTCCTACGAGCAGTACTTC. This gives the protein CASSLGGSYEQYF.

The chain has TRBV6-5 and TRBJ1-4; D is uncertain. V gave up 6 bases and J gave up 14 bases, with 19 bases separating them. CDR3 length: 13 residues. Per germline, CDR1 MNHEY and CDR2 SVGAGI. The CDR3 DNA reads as TGTGCCAGCAGCAACTACATTAACACTGAGCTGTTTTTT. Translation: CASSNYINTELFF.

Here the CDR3 reads CASSAGQGTGELFF. In nucleotides, the CDR3 is TGCGCCAGCAGCGCCGGACAGGGGACCGGGGAGCTGTTTTTT. The chain has TRBV5-1 and TRBJ2-2; 9 positions agree with TRBD1. The length of the CDR3 is 14 residues. The V gene end was trimmed by 4 bases and the J gene end by 5 bases; junction bases not matched to a gene: 3. The germline gives CDR1 SGHRS, CDR2 YFSETQ. Full variable domain (rest looked up from reference TRBV5-1 and TRBJ2-2): KAGVTQTPRYLIKTRGQQVTLSCSPISGHRSVSWYQQTPGQGLQFLFEYFSETQRNKGNFPGRFSGRQFSNSRSEMNVSTLELGDSALYLCASSAGQGTGELFFGEGSRLTVL.

The CDR3 region has the DNA TGTGCCAGCAGCTCTCCGGGAACCAGCACAGATACGCAGTATTTT. Its protein product is CASSSPGTSTDTQYF. This chain connects TRBV13 to TRBJ2-3, with D tentatively TRBD2 (5 bases). The V end lost 4 bases, the J end lost 0 bases, and 11 bases lay between the germline ends. This CDR3 is built from 15 residues. Germline V gene lookup returns CDR1 PRHDT and CDR2 FYEKMQ (reference sequence).

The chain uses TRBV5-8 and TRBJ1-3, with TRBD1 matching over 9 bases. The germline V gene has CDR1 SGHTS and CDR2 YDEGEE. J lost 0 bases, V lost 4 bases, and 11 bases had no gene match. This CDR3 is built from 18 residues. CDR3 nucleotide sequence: TGTGCCAGCAGCCCCCGAGTGGGACAGGGCCGCTCTGGAAACACCATATATTTT. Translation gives CASSPRVGQGRSGNTIYF.

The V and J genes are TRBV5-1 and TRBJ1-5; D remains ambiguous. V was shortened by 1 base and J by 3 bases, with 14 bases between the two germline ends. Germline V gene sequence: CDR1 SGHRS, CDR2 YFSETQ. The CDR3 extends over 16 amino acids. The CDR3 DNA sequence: TGCGCCAGCAGCTTGTCGGGGTCCCCCCTCAATCAGCCCCAGCATTTT. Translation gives CASSLSGSPLNQPQHF.

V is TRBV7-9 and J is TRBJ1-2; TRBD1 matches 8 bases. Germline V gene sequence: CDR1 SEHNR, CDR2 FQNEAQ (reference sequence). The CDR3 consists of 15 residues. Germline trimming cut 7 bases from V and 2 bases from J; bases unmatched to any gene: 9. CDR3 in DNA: TGTGCCAGCATCCCTGGGCCAGGGGGCAACTATGGCTACACCTTC. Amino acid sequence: CASIPGPGGNYGYTF.

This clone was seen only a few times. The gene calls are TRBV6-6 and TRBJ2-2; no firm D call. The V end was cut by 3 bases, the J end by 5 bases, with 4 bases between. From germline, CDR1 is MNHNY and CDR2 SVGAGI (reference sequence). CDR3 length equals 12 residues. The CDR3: CASSYTTGELFF. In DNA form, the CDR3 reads TGTGCCAGCAGTTATACTACCGGGGAGCTGTTTTTT.

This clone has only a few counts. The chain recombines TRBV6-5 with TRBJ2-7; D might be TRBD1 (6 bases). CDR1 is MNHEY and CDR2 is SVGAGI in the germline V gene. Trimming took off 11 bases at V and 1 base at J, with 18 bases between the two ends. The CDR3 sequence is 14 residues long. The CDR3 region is CAAWGRGGSYEQYF. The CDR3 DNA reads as TGTGCCGCGTGGGGGCGAGGGGGTTCCTACGAGCAGTACTTC.

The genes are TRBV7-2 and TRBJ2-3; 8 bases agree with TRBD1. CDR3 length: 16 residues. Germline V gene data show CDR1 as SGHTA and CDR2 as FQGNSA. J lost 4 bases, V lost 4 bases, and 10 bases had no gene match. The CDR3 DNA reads TGTGCCAGCAGCTACCCCGAGACAGGGGCCGCAGATACGCAGTATTTT. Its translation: CASSYPETGAADTQYF.

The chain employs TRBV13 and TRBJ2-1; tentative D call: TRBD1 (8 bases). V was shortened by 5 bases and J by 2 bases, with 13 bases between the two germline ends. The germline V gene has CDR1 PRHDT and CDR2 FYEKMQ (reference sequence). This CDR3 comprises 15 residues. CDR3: CASSHRGGPYNEQFF. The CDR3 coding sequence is TGTGCCAGCAGCCACAGGGGGGGTCCCTACAATGAGCAGTTCTTC.

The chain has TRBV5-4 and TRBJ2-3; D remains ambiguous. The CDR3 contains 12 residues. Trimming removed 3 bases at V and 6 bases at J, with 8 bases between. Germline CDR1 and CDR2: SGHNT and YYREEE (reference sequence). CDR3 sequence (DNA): TGTGCCAGCAGCTCGAGGTGGGATACGCAGTATTTT. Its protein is CASSSRWDTQYF.

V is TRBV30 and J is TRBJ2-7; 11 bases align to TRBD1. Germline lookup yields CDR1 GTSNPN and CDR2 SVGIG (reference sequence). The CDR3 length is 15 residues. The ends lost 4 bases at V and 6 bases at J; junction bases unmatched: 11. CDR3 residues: CAWMVGGQGAFEQYF. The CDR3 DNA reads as TGTGCCTGGATGGTAGGCGGACAGGGGGCATTCGAGCAGTACTTC.

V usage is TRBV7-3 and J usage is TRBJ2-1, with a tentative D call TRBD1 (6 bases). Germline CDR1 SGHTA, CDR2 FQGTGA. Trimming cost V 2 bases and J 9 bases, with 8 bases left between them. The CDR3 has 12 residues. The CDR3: CASSLGGSEQFF. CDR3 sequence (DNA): TGTGCCAGCAGCTTAGGGGGCTCTGAGCAGTTCTTC.

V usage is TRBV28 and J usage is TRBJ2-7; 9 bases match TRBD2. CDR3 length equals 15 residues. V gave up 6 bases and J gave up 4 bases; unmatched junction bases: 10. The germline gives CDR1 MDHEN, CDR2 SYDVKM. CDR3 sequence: CASSPGREGRYEQYF. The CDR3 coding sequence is TGTGCCAGCAGCCCGGGGCGGGAGGGCAGGTACGAGCAGTACTTC.

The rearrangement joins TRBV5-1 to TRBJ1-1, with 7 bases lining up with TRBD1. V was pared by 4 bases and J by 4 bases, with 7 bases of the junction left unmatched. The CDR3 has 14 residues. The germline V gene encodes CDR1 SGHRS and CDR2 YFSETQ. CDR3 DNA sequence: TGCGCCAGCAGCGGGCAACAGGGGACCACTGAAGCTTTCTTT. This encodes CASSGQQGTTEAFF.